This TCR beta chain was found in a study of Tregs in tolerant kidney transplant recipients. The germline gives CDR1 SGHKS, CDR2 YYEKEE (reference sequence). The CDR3 has 15 amino acids. Trimming removed 4 bases at V and 3 bases at J, with 17 bases between. The method was immunoSEQ multiplex PCR; TCRdb's version includes in-frame clones alone and lacks a portion of them. The data show some 110,000 clones, about 90% seen once. This TCR came from a human donor in good health. Input material: CD4+ T cells from blood. The genes are TRBV5-5 and TRBJ2-7; possibly TRBD1 for D (6 bases). CDR3 coding DNA: TGTGCCAGCAGCGGGTTCCGGGACAACTTCTACGAGCAGTACTTC. Protein: CASSGFRDNFYEQYF. The variable domain in full, completed from reference TRBV5-5 and TRBJ2-7, reads DAGVTQSPTHLIKTRGQQVTLRCSPISGHKSVSWYQQVLGQGPQFIFQYYEKEERGRGNFPDRFSARQFPNYSSELNVNALLLGDSALYLCASSGFRDNFYEQYFGPGTRLTVT.